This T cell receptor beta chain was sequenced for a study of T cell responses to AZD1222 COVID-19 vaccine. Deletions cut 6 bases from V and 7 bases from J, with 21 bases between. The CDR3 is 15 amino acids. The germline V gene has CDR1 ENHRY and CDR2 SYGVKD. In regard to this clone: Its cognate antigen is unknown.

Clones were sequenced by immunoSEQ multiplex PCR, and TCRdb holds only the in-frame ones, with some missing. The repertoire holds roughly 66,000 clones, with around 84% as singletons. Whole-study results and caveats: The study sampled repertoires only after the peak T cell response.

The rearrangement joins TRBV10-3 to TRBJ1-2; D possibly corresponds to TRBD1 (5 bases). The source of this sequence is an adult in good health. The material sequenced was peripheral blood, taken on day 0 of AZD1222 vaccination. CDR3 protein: CAIRSTAPGLIGYTF. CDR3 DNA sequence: TGTGCCATCAGGTCGACAGCCCCCGGCTTAATTGGCTACACCTTC.